Listed below are T cell receptor beta chains from one sample, sequenced in a study of metastatic and nonmetastatic thyroid tumors. TCRdb used MiXCR to call clones anew from the PCR reads. The sample records tens of thousands of clones, around 15% being singletons. Sample: blood. These receptors originate from a female donor with papillary thyroid cancer or a benign thyroid nodule (not recorded which). Some clones in this sample may be carry-over from other donors' samples. CDR3s include the opening cysteine and the closing phenylalanine or tryptophan. The D gene is left open where the match is weak. Only some rows state a clone size, as once, few, many or a class for expanded clones.

v_gene,j_gene,d_gene,abundance,CDR3aa,CDR3nt
TRBV18,TRBJ2-7,TRBD1,many,CASSPGTGDEQYF,TGTGCCAGCTCACCCGGGACAGGGGACGAGCAGTACTTC
TRBV2,TRBJ2-3,-,few,CASSMTRARDTQYF,TGTGCCAGCAGTATGACTAGGGCGAGGGATACGCAGTATTTT
TRBV6-8,TRBJ1-3,TRBD1,-,CASRQGSGNIIYF,TGTGCCAGCCGACAGGGCTCTGGCAACATCATATATTTT
TRBV12-3/TRBV12-4,TRBJ1-5,-,-,CASSFWLRGVNNQPQHF,TGTGCCAGCAGTTTCTGGTTGCGGGGAGTGAACAATCAGCCCCAGCATTTT
TRBV11-2,TRBJ2-7,TRBD2,once,CASSFPTWTSGGSSYEQYF,TGTGCCAGCAGCTTCCCGACCTGGACTAGCGGGGGAAGCTCCTACGAGCAGTACTTC
TRBV6-2/TRBV6-3,TRBJ2-2,TRBD1,few,CASSPVDRDTGELFF,TGTGCCAGCAGCCCCGTTGACAGGGACACCGGGGAGCTGTTTTTT
TRBV6-5,TRBJ2-7,-,-,CASSYSRDLDHEQYF,TGTGCCAGCAGTTACTCCAGGGATCTAGATCACGAGCAGTACTTC
TRBV20-1,TRBJ2-2,TRBD2,many,CSARRASGRSLTGELFF,TGCAGTGCTAGAAGGGCTAGCGGGAGAAGCTTGACCGGGGAGCTGTTTTTT
TRBV20-1,TRBJ2-5,TRBD2,many,CSAVGTSGQETQYF,TGCAGTGCTGTGGGGACTAGCGGCCAAGAGACCCAGTACTTC
TRBV30,TRBJ2-7,TRBD1,many,CAWRQGYEQYF,TGTGCCTGGCGACAGGGGTACGAGCAGTACTTC
TRBV11-1,TRBJ1-2,-,-,CAISSPGQGAVLGGYTF,TGTGCCATCAGCTCCCCGGGACAAGGGGCAGTTCTGGGTGGCTACACCTTC
TRBV9,TRBJ2-1,-,many,CASSVSGGSYNEQFF,TGTGCCAGCAGCGTAAGTGGAGGCTCCTACAATGAGCAGTTCTTC
TRBV2,TRBJ2-5,TRBD1,many,CASSPQTGFETQYF,TGTGCCAGCAGTCCTCAGACAGGGTTTGAGACCCAGTACTTC